Shown below are 6 T cell receptor beta chains from a single sample sequenced in a study of T cells expressing NK-cell markers. With the 5' RACE reads reprocessed, TCRdb shows one record per CDR3 protein and no DNA. This table holds 500,000 or so distinct CDR3 sequences. The sequencing sample was made of blood T cells: a sorted CD56 or NKG2C T cell subset, CD4+ or CD8+ T cells, or bulk PBMC T cells (not recorded which). These receptors came from a man between 18 and 29 years old in good health.

The rearrangement links TRBV18 to TRBJ1-1; the D call of TRBD1 rests on TCRdb alone, since no DNA is present to check it. Germline V lookup: CDR1 KGHSH, CDR2 LQKENI. The length of the CDR3 is 15 residues. The chain's CDR3 is CASSPRIAGDTEAFF.

The rearrangement uses TRBV5-5 and TRBJ2-1; TCRdb gives TRBD1 as the D gene, but with no DNA this cannot be confirmed. The CDR3 spans 15 residues. CDR1 and CDR2 (germline): SGHKS, YYEKEE (reference sequence). CDR3 residues: CASSPGQGGYNEQFF.

The gene calls are TRBV5-1 and TRBJ1-4. From germline, CDR1 is SGHRS and CDR2 YFSETQ. CDR3 size: 15 residues. CDR3 amino acids: CASSLADGNNEKLFF.

The genes are TRBV29-1 and TRBJ2-5; as DNA is missing, the TRBD2 call by TCRdb cannot be tested. This CDR3 has 14 amino acids. In germline, CDR1 is SQVTM, CDR2 ANQGSEA. CDR3 protein: CSGSTTSEQETQYF.

The gene calls are TRBV20-1 and TRBJ2-1. This CDR3 comprises 12 residues. Germline V gene lookup returns CDR1 DFQATT and CDR2 SNEGSKA (reference sequence). The CDR3 spells CSVRSVQVGQFF.

This sequence joins TRBV12-3 or TRBV12-4 and TRBJ2-1. This CDR3 has 11 residues. The CDR3 reads CASSRDGEQFF.